The T cell receptor beta chain under discussion was sequenced for a study of beta chain features in type 1 diabetes. Study-wide points: Whether TCRB rearrangement is influenced by HLA type went unresolved here. For Type 1 diabetes patients, all four CD4+ subsets carried TCRB CDR3s that were moderately but significantly shorter. Compared with healthy donors, patients appeared to share more similar naive, central memory and regulatory TCRB repertoires.

Reverse transcribing all isolated RNA meant expressed TCRB transcripts were sequenced. The table came from immunoSEQ multiplex PCR; TCRdb's copy has only in-frame clones and leaves some out. The repertoire has roughly 140,000 clones, about 7% of them found once; the top ten carry about 1.4%. This clone turned up a few times. Its antigen is unidentified. The material sequenced was central memory CD4+ T cells from blood. The receptor comes from a woman aged 25 to 39 in good health.

CDR3 sequence reads: CASSKGQPSGANVLTF. The DNA of the CDR3 is TGTGCCAGCAGCAAAGGACAGCCCTCTGGGGCCAACGTCCTGACTTTC. The rearrangement joins TRBV5-8 to TRBJ2-6, with D tentatively TRBD1 (6 bases). The CDR3 runs 16 residues. CDR1 is SGHTS, CDR2 YDEGEE, per germline. V shed 4 bases and J shed 0 bases, with 11 bases lying between them.